A single sample gave rise to the 2 T cell receptor beta chains below, sequenced in a study of T cell responses to AZD1222 COVID-19 vaccine. TCRdb's table, derived via immunoSEQ multiplex PCR, lists solely in-frame clones and lacks some. The sample records about 110,000 clones, around 83% being singletons. This specimen consisted of peripheral blood, obtained on day 0 of AZD1222 vaccination. These receptors were obtained from an adult in good health.

This sequence joins TRBV7-6 and TRBJ1-1; D not certain. The germline CDR1 and CDR2 sequences are SGHVS and FNYEAQ. Trimming pared 4 bases from V and 0 bases from J, leaving 6 bases between. The CDR3 runs 13 residues. The CDR3, as DNA: TGTGCCAGCAGCTCCCGACTGAACACTGAAGCTTTCTTT. Translation: CASSSRLNTEAFF.

CDR3 amino acids: CASSESKGDYNEQFF. The DNA for the CDR3 is TGCGCCAGCAGTGAGTCGAAGGGGGACTACAATGAGCAGTTCTTC. The chain employs TRBV10-1 and TRBJ2-1; possibly TRBD1 for D (6 bases). There are 15 residues in the CDR3. Germline V gene sequence: CDR1 WNHNN, CDR2 SYGVQD (reference sequence). Deletions cut 0 bases from V and 3 bases from J, with 9 bases between.